The count of the clone carrying this T cell receptor beta chain is one. Its antigen remains unknown. This sample stems from a study of Ad26.COV2.S vaccination and SARS-CoV-2 variants. Study as a whole: Once or twice, 56 days apart, Ad26.COV2.S was delivered intramuscularly.

Trimming stripped 5 bases from V and 0 bases from J, with 17 bases between. The germline gives CDR1 SEHNR, CDR2 FQNEAQ (reference sequence). CDR3 length: 16 residues. The assay was immunoSEQ multiplex PCR, and TCRdb's table has in-frame clones only and misses some. The data show around 450,000 clones, with 85% to 90% seen just once and over 2% held by the top ten. Documented treatment: around 19 received Ad26.COV2.S at low or high dose, single or two shots; about 5 received placebo; per-sample allocation not given. Sampling was performed 63 days after the first vaccine or placebo injection. Findings and limits, study-wide: While placebo recipients had lower spike-specific TCR breadth, vaccine recipients had more. Vaccine and placebo groups showed comparable non-spike TCR breadth.

The source was peripheral blood, collected in a trial of Ad26.COV2.S vaccine versus placebo. The sequence derives from a person aged 18-60 years who received the Ad26.COV2.S COVID-19 vaccine or a placebo. The V call is TRBV7-9, the J call TRBJ2-7, with D possibly TRBD1 on 6 matching bases. CDR3: CASSGNPGASSYEQYF. The CDR3 region has the DNA TGTGCCAGCAGCGGCAATCCAGGGGCCAGCTCCTACGAGCAGTACTTC. Looking up the rest from reference TRBV7-9 and TRBJ2-7 gives the full variable domain: DTGVSQNPRHKITKRGQNVTFRCDPISEHNRLYWYRQTLGQGPEFLTYFQNEAQLEKSRLLSDRFSAERPKGSFSTLEIQRTEQGDSAMYLCASSGNPGASSYEQYFGPGTRLTVT.